The clone carrying this TCR beta chain was counted between two and nine times. The CDR3 loop spans 16 amino acids. CDR1 is KGHDR, CDR2 SFDVKD, per germline. With 2 bases removed from V and 0 bases from J, the gap between germline ends came to 12 bases. This record belongs to a study of human T cells and chemical hapten exposure. Documented time point: patch test 2, 6 weeks after DPC sensitization. The treatment: therapeutic diphenylcyclopropenone sensitization with weekly scalp DPC. MiXCR was run by TCRdb on the RACE reads, yielding one entry per CDR3 protein. The sample has roughly 380,000 distinct CDR3 sequences, about 6% seen once.

This specimen was whole blood, taken in connection with sensitization to the hapten diphenylcyclopropenone (DPC). J is TRBJ1-1 and V is TRBV24-1, with D maybe TRBD1 (5 bases). The receptor was derived from a woman aged 18-30 years with alopecia areata. Some clones in this sample may be carry-over from other donors' samples. The CDR3 nucleotides are TGTGCCACCAGTGATTCCCAGGGAGGGGTGAACACTGAAGCTTTCTTT. It translates to CATSDSQGGVNTEAFF.